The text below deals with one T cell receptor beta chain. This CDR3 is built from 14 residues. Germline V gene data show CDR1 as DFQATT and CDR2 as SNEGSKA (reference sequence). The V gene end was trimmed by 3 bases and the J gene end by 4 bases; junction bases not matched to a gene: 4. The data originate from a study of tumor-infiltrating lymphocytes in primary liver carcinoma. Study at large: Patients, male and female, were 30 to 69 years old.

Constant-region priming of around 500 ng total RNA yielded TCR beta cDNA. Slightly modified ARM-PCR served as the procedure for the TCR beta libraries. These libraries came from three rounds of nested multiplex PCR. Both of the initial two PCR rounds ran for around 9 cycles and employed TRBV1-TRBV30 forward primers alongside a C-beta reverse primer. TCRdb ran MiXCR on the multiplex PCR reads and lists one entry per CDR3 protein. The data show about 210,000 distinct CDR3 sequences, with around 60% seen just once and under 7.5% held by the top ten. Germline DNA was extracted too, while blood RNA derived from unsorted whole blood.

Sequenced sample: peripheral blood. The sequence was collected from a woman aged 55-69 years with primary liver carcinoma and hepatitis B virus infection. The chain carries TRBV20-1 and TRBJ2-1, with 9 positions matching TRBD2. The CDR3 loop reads CSASRLAGYNEQFF. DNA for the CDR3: TGCAGTGCTAGCCGGCTAGCGGGATACAATGAGCAGTTCTTC.